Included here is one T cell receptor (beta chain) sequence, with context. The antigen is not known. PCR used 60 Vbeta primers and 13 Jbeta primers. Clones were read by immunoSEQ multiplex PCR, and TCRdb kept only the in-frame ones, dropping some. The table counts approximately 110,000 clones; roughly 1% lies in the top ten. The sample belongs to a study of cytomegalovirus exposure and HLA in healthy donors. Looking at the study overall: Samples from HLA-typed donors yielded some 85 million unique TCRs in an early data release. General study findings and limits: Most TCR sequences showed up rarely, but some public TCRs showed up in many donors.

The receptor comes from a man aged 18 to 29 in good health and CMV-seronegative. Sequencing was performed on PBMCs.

The CDR3 here is CASSAVPGQGDQDGYTF. The CDR3 DNA reads as TGTGCCAGCAGCGCCGTCCCGGGACAGGGTGATCAAGATGGCTACACCTTC. The chain recombines TRBV9 with TRBJ1-2, with TRBD1 matching 9 bases. The V gene's germline CDR1 is SGDLS and CDR2 YYNGEE. J gave up 6 bases and V 3 bases, and 15 bases lay outside the gene matches. This CDR3 is 17 amino acids long.